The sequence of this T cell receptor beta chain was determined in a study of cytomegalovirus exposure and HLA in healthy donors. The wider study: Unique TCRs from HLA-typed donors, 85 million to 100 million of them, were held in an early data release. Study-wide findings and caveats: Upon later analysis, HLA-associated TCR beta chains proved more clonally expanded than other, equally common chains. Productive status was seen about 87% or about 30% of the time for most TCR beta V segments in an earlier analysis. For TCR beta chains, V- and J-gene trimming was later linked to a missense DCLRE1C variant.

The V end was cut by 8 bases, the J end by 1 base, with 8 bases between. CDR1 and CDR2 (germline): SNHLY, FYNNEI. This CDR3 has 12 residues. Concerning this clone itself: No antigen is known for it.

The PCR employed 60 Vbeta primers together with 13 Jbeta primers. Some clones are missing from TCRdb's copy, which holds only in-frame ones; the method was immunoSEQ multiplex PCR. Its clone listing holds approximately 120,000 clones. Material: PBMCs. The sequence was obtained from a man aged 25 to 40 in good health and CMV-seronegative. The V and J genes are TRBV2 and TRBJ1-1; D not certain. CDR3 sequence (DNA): TGTGCCAGCCCTGGTAGGAACACTGAAGCTTTCTTT. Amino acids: CASPGRNTEAFF.